This T cell receptor beta chain was found in a study of identical twins. Study-level results: Excess low generation probability was seen in twin-shared out-of-frame alpha sequences.

Only a few counts were recorded for this clonotype. Its antigen is as yet unknown. TCRdb independently ran MiXCR on the 5' RACE reads; one entry per CDR3 protein. The table lists 690,000 or so distinct CDR3 sequences, about 9.4% of them singletons. CDR3 length equals 14 residues. In germline, CDR1 is SGHRS, CDR2 YFSETQ. V was pared by 0 bases and J by 3 bases, with 10 bases between. The sample was also linked to a second study, of yellow fever vaccine responses in identical twins.

The receptor comes from a woman younger than 35 in good health. The sequencing sample was made of PBMCs. The rearrangement joins TRBV5-1 to TRBJ2-7; no clear D. CDR3 DNA sequence: TGCGCCAGCAGCTTGGCCGCCCAGTACTACGAGCAGTACTTC. Translating it yields CASSLAAQYYEQYF.